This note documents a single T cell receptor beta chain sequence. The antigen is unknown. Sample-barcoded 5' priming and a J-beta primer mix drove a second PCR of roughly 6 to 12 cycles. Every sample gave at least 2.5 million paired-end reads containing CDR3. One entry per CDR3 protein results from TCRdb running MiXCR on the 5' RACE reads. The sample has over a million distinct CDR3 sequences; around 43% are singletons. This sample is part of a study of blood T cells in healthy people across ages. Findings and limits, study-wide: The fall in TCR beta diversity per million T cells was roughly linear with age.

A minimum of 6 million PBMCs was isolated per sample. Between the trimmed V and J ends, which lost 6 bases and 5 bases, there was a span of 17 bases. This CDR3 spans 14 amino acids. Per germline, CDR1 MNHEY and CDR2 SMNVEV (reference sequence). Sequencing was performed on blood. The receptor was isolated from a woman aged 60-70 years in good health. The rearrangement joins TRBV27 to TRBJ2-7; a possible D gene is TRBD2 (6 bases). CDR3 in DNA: TGTGCCAGCAGCTTGGTTTGGCGGGATAACGAGCAGTACTTC. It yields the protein CASSLVWRDNEQYF.